Following are 11 T cell receptor beta chains from one sample sequenced in a study of blood T cell repertoires in COVID-19. TCRdb's table, derived via immunoSEQ multiplex PCR, lists solely in-frame clones and lacks some. The table shows around 190,000 clones, with about 79% occurring only once. Specimen: peripheral blood. These receptors came from a human donor in a cohort sampled during active COVID-19.

The chain is built from TRBV7-9 and TRBJ2-3, with D maybe TRBD1 (6 bases). The CDR3 loop spans 17 amino acids. The germline V and J ends were trimmed by 5 bases and 2 bases, with 20 bases remaining between them. Germline V gene data show CDR1 as SEHNR and CDR2 as FQNEAQ (reference sequence). The CDR3 protein is CASSPSPQQGFTDTQYF. CDR3 nucleotides: TGTGCCAGCAGCCCCTCCCCCCAGCAGGGGTTCACAGATACGCAGTATTTT.

CDR3 nucleotides: TGTGCCTGGAAGAATACAACCAAAAACATTCAGTACTTC. As protein: CAWKNTTKNIQYF. The chain carries TRBV30 and TRBJ2-4; D ambiguous. Germline lookup yields CDR1 GTSNPN and CDR2 SVGIG (reference sequence). Trimming took off 4 bases at V and 2 bases at J, with 9 bases between the two ends. The CDR3 has 13 amino acids.

The V gene is TRBV7-9, the J gene TRBJ2-2; TRBD1 matches at 10 bases. The germline gives CDR1 SEHNR, CDR2 FQNEAQ (reference sequence). The CDR3 length is 13 residues. The V gene end was trimmed by 8 bases and the J gene end by 3 bases; junction bases not matched to a gene: 0. This CDR3 reads CASGTGDTGELFF. For the CDR3, the DNA is TGTGCCAGCGGGACAGGGGACACCGGGGAGCTGTTTTTT.

The rearrangement links TRBV6-6 to TRBJ2-1, with 11 positions matching TRBD2. The CDR3 extends over 14 amino acids. Germline lookup yields CDR1 MNHNY and CDR2 SVGAGI (reference sequence). V shed 4 bases and J 10 bases; nucleotides not matched to a gene: 6. The DNA for the CDR3 is TGTGCCAGCAGTTGGACTAGCGGGCAAAGAGAGCAGTTCTTC. Its protein is CASSWTSGQREQFF.

The V gene is TRBV6-5, the J gene TRBJ2-1, with 10 bases matching TRBD1. The CDR3 has 13 residues. V lost 9 bases, J lost 7 bases, and 6 bases stayed unmatched. The germline V gene has CDR1 MNHEY and CDR2 SVGAGI. The CDR3 here is CARGGQGINEQFF. The CDR3 coding sequence is TGTGCCAGAGGGGGACAGGGGATAAATGAGCAGTTCTTC.

This chain connects TRBV7-9 to TRBJ2-7, with D perhaps TRBD1 (5 bases). Looked up from germline, CDR1 is SEHNR and CDR2 is FQNEAQ (reference sequence). V was trimmed by 7 bases and J by 0 bases, leaving 16 bases between them. There are 15 residues in the CDR3. The CDR3 spells CASTEFRVDSYEQYF. CDR3 DNA: TGTGCCAGCACCGAATTCAGGGTGGACTCCTACGAGCAGTACTTC.

The genes are TRBV11-2 and TRBJ2-6; perhaps TRBD1 as D (6 bases). V lost 0 bases, J lost 0 bases, and 12 bases lay in between. Germline V gene sequence: CDR1 SGHAT, CDR2 FQNNGV. This CDR3 is built from 18 residues. The CDR3 loop is CASSLDLGQLSGANVLTF. The CDR3 bases are TGTGCCAGCAGCTTAGACCTCGGACAGCTCTCTGGGGCCAACGTCCTGACTTTC.

This chain joins TRBV13 and TRBJ1-3, with D uncertain. The CDR3 has 18 amino acids. The V end lost 3 bases, the J end lost 0 bases, and 18 bases lay between the germline ends. Germline CDR1 and CDR2: PRHDT and FYEKMQ (reference sequence). The chain's CDR3 is CASSFLTGTKSSGNTIYF. In DNA, the CDR3 is TGTGCCAGCAGCTTCCTGACTGGAACCAAGAGCTCTGGAAACACCATATATTTT.

This rearrangement joins TRBV28 to TRBJ1-1, with D unresolved. The CDR3 has 13 residues. Per the germline V gene, CDR1 is MDHEN and CDR2 is SYDVKM. Trimming shortened V by 4 bases and J by 0 bases, and 6 bases separated the two germline ends. CDR3 sequence: CASSSSVNTEAFF. Written as DNA, the CDR3 is TGTGCCAGCAGTTCCTCAGTGAACACTGAAGCTTTCTTT.

This rearrangement joins TRBV28 to TRBJ2-7; the D gene is possibly TRBD2 (6 bases). Trimming cost V 5 bases and J 8 bases, with 22 bases left between them. The CDR3 is 15 amino acids. Per germline, CDR1 MDHEN and CDR2 SYDVKM. The CDR3: CASSASGLGRLQQYF. For the CDR3, the DNA is TGTGCCAGCAGTGCCTCGGGACTCGGAAGGCTCCAGCAGTACTTC.

This clone was seen a single time. For the CDR3, the DNA is TGTGCCAGCAGTTTAGGTGGCGGGGGCGGGAACATTCAGTACTTC. Its translation is CASSLGGGGGNIQYF. V is TRBV28 and J is TRBJ2-4, with D possibly TRBD2 on 7 matching bases. The CDR3 length is 15 residues. Germline V CDR1 and CDR2: MDHEN, SYDVKM. The V gene lost 2 bases and the J gene lost 7 bases, with 15 bases spanning the gap.